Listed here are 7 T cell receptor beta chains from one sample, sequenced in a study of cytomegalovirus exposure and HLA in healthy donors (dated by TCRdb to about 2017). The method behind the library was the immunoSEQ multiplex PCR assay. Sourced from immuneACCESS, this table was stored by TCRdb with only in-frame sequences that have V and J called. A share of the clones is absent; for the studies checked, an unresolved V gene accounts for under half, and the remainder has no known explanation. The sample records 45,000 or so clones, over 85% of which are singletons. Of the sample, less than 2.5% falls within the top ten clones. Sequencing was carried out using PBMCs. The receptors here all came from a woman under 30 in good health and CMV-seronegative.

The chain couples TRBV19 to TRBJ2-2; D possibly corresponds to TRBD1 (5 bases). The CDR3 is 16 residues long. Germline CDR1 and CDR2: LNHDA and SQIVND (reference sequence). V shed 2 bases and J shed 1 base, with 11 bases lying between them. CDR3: CASSIPQGMNTGELFF. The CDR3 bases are TGTGCCAGTAGTATACCTCAGGGTATGAACACCGGGGAGCTGTTTTTT. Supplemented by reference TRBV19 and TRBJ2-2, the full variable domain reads DGGITQSPKYLFRKEGQNVTLSCEQNLNHDAMYWYRQDPGQGLRLIYYSQIVNDFQKGDIAEGYSVSREKKESFPLTVTSAQKNPTAFYLCASSIPQGMNTGELFFGEGSRLTVL.

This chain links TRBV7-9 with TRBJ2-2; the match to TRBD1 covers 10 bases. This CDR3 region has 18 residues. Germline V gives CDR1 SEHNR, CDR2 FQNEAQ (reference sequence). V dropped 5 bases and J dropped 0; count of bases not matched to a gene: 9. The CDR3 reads CASSERDRGIANTGELFF. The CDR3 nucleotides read TGTGCCAGCAGCGAACGGGACAGGGGTATAGCGAACACCGGGGAGCTGTTTTTT.

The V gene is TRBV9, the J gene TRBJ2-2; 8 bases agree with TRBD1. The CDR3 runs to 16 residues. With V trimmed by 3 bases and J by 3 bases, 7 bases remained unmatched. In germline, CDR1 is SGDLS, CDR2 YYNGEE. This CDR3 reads CASSADRDRDTGELFF. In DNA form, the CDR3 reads TGTGCCAGCAGCGCGGACAGGGATCGGGACACCGGGGAGCTGTTTTTT.

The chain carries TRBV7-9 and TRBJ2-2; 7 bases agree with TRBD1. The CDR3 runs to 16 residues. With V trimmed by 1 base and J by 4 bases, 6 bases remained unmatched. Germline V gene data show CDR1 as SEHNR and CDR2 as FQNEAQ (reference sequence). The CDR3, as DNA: TGTGCCAGCAGCTTAGGGACGACAGGGAGCACCGGGGAGCTGTTTTTT. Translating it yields CASSLGTTGSTGELFF.

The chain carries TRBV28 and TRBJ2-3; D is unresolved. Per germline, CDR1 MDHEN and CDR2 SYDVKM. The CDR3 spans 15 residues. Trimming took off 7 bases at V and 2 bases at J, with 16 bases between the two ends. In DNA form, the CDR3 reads TGTGCCAGCACCGTGGGCGTTGTGAACACAGATACGCAGTATTTT. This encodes CASTVGVVNTDTQYF.

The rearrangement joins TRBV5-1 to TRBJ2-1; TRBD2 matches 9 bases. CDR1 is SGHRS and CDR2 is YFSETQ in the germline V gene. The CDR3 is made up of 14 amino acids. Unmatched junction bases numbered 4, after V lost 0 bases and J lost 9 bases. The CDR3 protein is CASSLVLREGEQFF. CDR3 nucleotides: TGCGCCAGCAGCTTGGTTCTGCGGGAGGGTGAGCAGTTCTTC.

CDR3 in DNA: TGTGCCAGCAGCTTCCATCAAGGAGGGGGCGAACAAGCTTTCTTT. Translating it yields CASSFHQGGGEQAFF. The rearrangement uses TRBV13 and TRBJ1-1; 7 positions match TRBD1. J was trimmed by 9 bases and V by 3 bases; bases with no gene match: 13. The CDR3 length is 15 residues. Germline V lookup: CDR1 PRHDT, CDR2 FYEKMQ (reference sequence).